This T cell receptor beta chain was captured by sequencing in a study of T cell responses to AZD1222 COVID-19 vaccine. Trimming took off 3 bases at V and 6 bases at J, with 9 bases between the two ends. The length of the CDR3 is 13 residues. This clone was observed once. The antigen is unknown. Study-wide results and limits: Reports indicate that nearly half of spike-specific TCRs are directed at unmutated variant regions.

The table came from immunoSEQ multiplex PCR; TCRdb's copy has only in-frame clones and leaves some out. The sample records some 160,000 clones, about 92% being singletons. The sequence was obtained from an adult in good health. The sample consisted of peripheral blood, taken on day 0 of AZD1222 vaccination. The rearrangement links TRBV12-3 or TRBV12-4 to TRBJ1-5; weak D call: TRBD1 (6 bases). This CDR3 reads CASSLGGRQPQHF. CDR3 nucleotides: TGTGCCAGCAGTTTGGGGGGGCGTCAGCCCCAGCATTTT.